Each of the 30 T cell receptor beta chains below was sequenced from the same sample in a study of T cells in Graves' hyperthyroidism and ophthalmopathy. The TCR beta CDR3 regions underwent amplification using RNA transcripts as the source. HTBI primers drove first-round RT-PCR of the TCR CDR3. TCRdb re-derived calls from the multiplex PCR reads in MiXCR, one entry per CDR3 protein. The table has roughly 98,000 distinct CDR3 sequences, around 40% seen once. Source material: peripheral blood or thyroid tissue (not recorded which). The origin of the receptors is a woman aged 25 to 45 with Graves' hyperthyroidism.

Regarding this clonotype: This clone may be a read error of a much larger clone one base away. The V call is TRBV7-9, the J call TRBJ1-4; D is perhaps TRBD1 (6 bases). Per the germline V gene, CDR1 is SEHNR and CDR2 is FQNEAQ (reference sequence). This CDR3 has 15 amino acids. The CDR3 DNA is TGCGCCAGCAGCCTCGGGGGCGCTTTTAATGAAAAACTGTTTTTT. Amino acid sequence: CASSLGGAFNEKLFF.

This clonotype appeared once. A read error is likely, as this CDR3 ends without the conserved phenylalanine or tryptophan. V usage is TRBV7-2 and J usage is TRBJ1-6, with no clear D. Germline CDR1 is SGHTA and CDR2 is FQGNSA. V was cut by 5 bases and J by 11 bases, with 16 bases left in between. The CDR3 has 14 residues. The CDR3 DNA follows: TGTGCCAGCAGCACGCGGACGGGAGACGCACCCCTCCACTCT. The encoded protein is CASSTRTGDAPLHS.

The V call is TRBV7-3, the J call TRBJ2-5; 9 bases match TRBD2. There are 17 residues in the CDR3. Germline V gene sequence: CDR1 SGHTA, CDR2 FQGTGA. The V segment lost 5 bases and the J segment 1 base; nucleotides outside the gene matches: 11. CDR3 region: CASSTSRLAGFQETQYF. As DNA, the CDR3 is TGTGCCAGCAGCACCAGCCGGCTAGCGGGGTTCCAAGAGACCCAGTACTTC.

This clonotype is classed as medium-sized (0.01 to 0.1%). V and J are TRBV29-1 and TRBJ2-7, with a possible D match to TRBD2 (6 bases). The CDR3 length is 12 residues. The germline V and J ends were trimmed by 3 bases and 3 bases, with 9 bases remaining between them. Germline V CDR1 and CDR2: SQVTM, ANQGSEA. This CDR3 is CSVEGGIYEQYF. The CDR3 DNA reads as TGCAGCGTTGAGGGGGGTATCTACGAGCAGTACTTC.

This clonotype was recorded at least ten times. J is TRBJ2-7 and V is TRBV6-1, with D maybe TRBD1 (5 bases). Germline CDR1 is MNHNS and CDR2 is SASEGT. V lost 2 bases, J lost 4 bases, and 21 bases lay in between. This CDR3 is 17 amino acids long. Written as DNA, the CDR3 is TGTGCCAGCAGTGAACAAAGGGCGGTGGCAGGGATGTACGAGCAGTACTTC. Encoded protein: CASSEQRAVAGMYEQYF.

In regard to this clonotype: The CDR3 does not end in the conserved phenylalanine or tryptophan, so this is likely a read error. The chain combines TRBV5-1 with TRBJ2-6, with a weak D call TRBD1 (5 bases). The CDR3 contains 18 residues. CDR1 SGHRS and CDR2 YFSETQ come from the germline V gene. CDR3 sequence (DNA): TGCGCCAGCAGCCCCCTAGACAGTTATCTTACTGGGGCCAACGCCCTGACTCTC. Translation: CASSPLDSYLTGANALTL.

This clonotype was picked up many times. This chain links TRBV9 with TRBJ1-2; 9 nucleotides agree with TRBD1. Trimming took 6 bases from V and 6 from J; bases not matched to a gene: 3. The CDR3 is made up of 12 amino acids. Germline V gene sequence: CDR1 SGDLS, CDR2 YYNGEE. The CDR3 is CASKGQGHGYTF. Here the CDR3 DNA reads TGTGCCAGCAAGGGACAGGGTCATGGCTACACCTTC.

This rearrangement joins TRBV7-9 to TRBJ2-7; D could derive from TRBD1 or TRBD2 (9 bases each). Germline CDR1 and CDR2: SEHNR and FQNEAQ (reference sequence). V lost 5 bases and J 5 bases, leaving 28 bases between the germline ends. The CDR3 has 18 residues. Written as DNA, the CDR3 is TGTGCCAGCAGCCTGGACAGGGGAGCGGGGGGTTCGAGAAACGAGCAGTACTTC. Amino acid sequence: CASSLDRGAGGSRNEQYF.

Ten or more counts support this clonotype. The chain links TRBV2 to TRBJ1-2; unclear D gene. This CDR3 region has 14 residues. V was clipped by 6 bases and J by 4 bases, with 15 bases between them. CDR1 and CDR2 from the germline V gene are SNHLY and FYNNEI. The CDR3 sequence is CASSPIPWFYGYTF. DNA for the CDR3: TGTGCCAGCAGCCCCATTCCCTGGTTCTATGGCTACACCTTC.

This clonotype has more than one count but fewer than ten. This chain links TRBV7-3 with TRBJ2-5, with TRBD2 identical over 13 bases. Germline V gene sequence: CDR1 SGHTA, CDR2 FQGTGA. There are 16 residues in the CDR3. V was clipped by 4 bases and J by 1 base; unmatched bases: 3. CDR3 residues: CASSSGTSGTQETQYF. CDR3 DNA sequence: TGTGCCAGCAGCTCAGGGACTAGCGGGACCCAAGAGACCCAGTACTTC.

Many counts were recorded for this clonotype. The CDR3 bases are TGTGCCAGCAGCCCGTATCAAGGACAGCCCTATGGCTACACCTTC. Encoded protein: CASSPYQGQPYGYTF. The chain combines TRBV7-6 with TRBJ1-2, with D tentatively TRBD1 (6 bases). Between the trimmed V and J ends, which lost 5 bases and 4 bases, there was a span of 17 bases. The CDR3 extends over 15 amino acids. The germline V gene encodes CDR1 SGHVS and CDR2 FNYEAQ.

This clonotype was seen a few times. This may stem from a read error, because a much larger clone lies one nucleotide away. The CDR3 does not end in the conserved phenylalanine or tryptophan, so this is likely a read error. The chain couples TRBV14 to TRBJ1-6; 9 nucleotides agree with TRBD1. The V gene's germline CDR1 is SGHDN and CDR2 FVKESK. V lost 5 bases and J lost 1; bases outside the gene matches: 6. This CDR3 comprises 17 residues. The CDR3 reads CASSSRQGGSYNSPLHL. In DNA, the CDR3 is TGTGCCAGCAGCTCTAGACAGGGGGGATCCTATAATTCACCCCTCCACCTT.

About this clonotype: A clone one base away is much larger, so this may be a read error. The chain joins TRBV30 to TRBJ2-5, with TRBD1 identical over 8 bases. In germline, CDR1 is GTSNPN, CDR2 SVGIG (reference sequence). The CDR3 is made up of 15 amino acids. CDR3 in DNA: TGTGCCCGGAGTTACGGCAGGGGGCTCAGAGAGACCCAGTACTTC. It yields the protein CARSYGRGLRETQYF.

At least ten counts were recorded for this clonotype. This rearrangement joins TRBV5-1 to TRBJ2-5; TRBD1 agrees at 7 bases. The ends lost 1 base at V and 2 bases at J; junction bases unmatched: 5. The CDR3 runs 15 residues. The germline V gene has CDR1 SGHRS and CDR2 YFSETQ. In DNA, the CDR3 is TGCGCCAGCAGCTTGTACAGGGGATCGCAAGAGACCCAGTACTTC. Amino acids: CASSLYRGSQETQYF.

This clonotype has a count of ten or more. The chain carries TRBV7-3 and TRBJ1-1; a possible D gene is TRBD1 (5 bases). Per the germline V gene, CDR1 is SGHTA and CDR2 is FQGTGA. There are 14 residues in the CDR3. V was clipped by 5 bases and J by 3 bases, with 13 bases between them. The DNA for the CDR3 is TGTGCCAGCAGCCAGGGAGGGGCGGACACTGAAGCTTTCTTT. Translating gives CASSQGGADTEAFF.

Worth noting for this clonotype: Its ends do not fully match the called genes, so a read error is possible. This chain links TRBV7-9 with TRBJ2-5; TRBD2 agrees at 9 bases. CDR3 length: 14 residues. CDR1 and CDR2 from the germline V gene are SEHNR and FQNEAQ (reference sequence). This CDR3 reads CASSYLAGRETQYF. CDR3 sequence (DNA): TGTGCTAGCAGCTATCTAGCGGGAAGGGAGACCCAGTACTTC. Complete variable domain (other parts from reference TRBV7-9 and TRBJ2-5): DTGVSQNPRHKITKRGQNVTFRCDPISEHNRLYWYRQTLGQGPEFLTYFQNEAQLEKSRLLSDRFSAERPKGSFSTLEIQRTEQGDSAMYLCASSYLAGRETQYFGPGTRLLVL.

This clonotype was counted many times. The rearrangement joins TRBV5-8 to TRBJ1-5; D is undetermined. The CDR3 consists of 13 residues. Germline assignment: CDR1 SGHTS and CDR2 YDEGEE. The ends were cut back, 0 bases at V and 9 bases at J, with 10 bases in the middle. This CDR3 reads CASSLDTGGPQHF. The DNA for the CDR3 is TGTGCCAGCAGCTTGGATACGGGAGGGCCCCAGCATTTT.

This clonotype was seen just once. The chain joins TRBV5-1 to TRBJ2-5, with 8 bases matching TRBD1. Trimming cost V 3 bases and J 9 bases; bases outside gene matches: 10. CDR3 size: 14 residues. Germline values: CDR1 SGHRS, CDR2 YFSETQ. The CDR3 sequence is CASSSTGEDRAQYF. In nucleotides, the CDR3 is TGCGCCAGCAGCTCGACAGGGGAAGATAGGGCCCAGTACTTC.

This clonotype was recorded once. One base away lies a much larger clone, so this may be a sequencing read error. Likely a read error: the CDR3 ends without its conserved phenylalanine or tryptophan. The J gene is TRBJ1-2, the V gene TRBV19; D not resolved. The CDR3 is 16 amino acids. V shed 1 base and J shed 8 bases, with 20 bases lying between them. Germline CDR1 and CDR2: LNHDA and SQIVND (reference sequence). As DNA, the CDR3 is TGTGCCAGTAGTATAGTGAGGAACCCAGATTTGAGGGGCTACACCCTC. It is translated as CASSIVRNPDLRGYTL.

V and J are TRBV7-3 and TRBJ1-1, with D hard to call. Trimming took off 6 bases at V and 5 bases at J, with 13 bases between the two ends. Germline assignment: CDR1 SGHTA and CDR2 FQGTGA. The CDR3 extends over 13 amino acids. CDR3 DNA: TGTGCCAGCAGTCTTAATTACAGAACTGAAGCTTTCTTT. Its translation is CASSLNYRTEAFF.

The chain carries TRBV29-1 and TRBJ2-7; TRBD2 matches 7 bases. V gave up 6 bases and J gave up 5 bases; unmatched junction bases: 7. The CDR3 is 12 amino acids. Germline CDR1 and CDR2: SQVTM and ANQGSEA. The CDR3 is CSVGGRAHEQYF. CDR3 sequence (DNA): TGCAGCGTGGGGGGGAGGGCCCACGAGCAGTACTTC.

The V and J genes are TRBV24-1 and TRBJ2-5; 9 positions match TRBD2. Per the germline V gene, CDR1 is KGHDR and CDR2 is SFDVKD. Trimming took 2 bases from V and 3 from J; bases not matched to a gene: 0. This CDR3 has 14 amino acids. The CDR3 coding sequence is TGTGCCACCAGTGATTCTAGCGGGAAAGAGACCCAGTACTTC. Translated, it gives CATSDSSGKETQYF.

A single count supports this clonotype. This chain connects TRBV7-2 to TRBJ1-1; 7 bases match TRBD1. The J segment lost 4 bases and the V segment lost 8 bases, leaving 7 bases of the junction unmatched. Germline lookup yields CDR1 SGHTA and CDR2 FQGNSA. The CDR3 length is 13 residues. CDR3 in DNA: TGTGCCAGCGCACAACCAGGGGGCACTGAAGCTTTCTTT. Its translation: CASAQPGGTEAFF.

This clonotype was counted many times. The CDR3 DNA is TGTGCCAGCAGTTTGACGGCAGCTCAAGAGACCCAGTACTTC. It encodes CASSLTAAQETQYF. V gene TRBV28 combines with J gene TRBJ2-5; D is unresolved. The CDR3 has 14 amino acids. V lost 3 bases, J lost 2 bases, and 10 bases lay in between. Germline CDR1 and CDR2: MDHEN and SYDVKM.

The chain joins TRBV7-9 to TRBJ1-1; unclear D gene. The CDR3 has 14 amino acids. V lost 4 bases and J lost 4, with 13 bases in between. The germline V gene has CDR1 SEHNR and CDR2 FQNEAQ (reference sequence). CDR3 nucleotide sequence: TGTGCCAGCAGCTCCTCGATGATGGGCACTGAAGCTTTCTTT. Translation: CASSSSMMGTEAFF.

This clonotype was seen at least ten times. The rearrangement links TRBV28 to TRBJ1-6; possible D gene TRBD1, 6 bases. Trimming removed 10 bases at V and 3 bases at J, with 10 bases between. Looked up from germline, CDR1 is MDHEN and CDR2 is SYDVKM. The CDR3 has 13 amino acids. The CDR3 loop is CAIRDNYNSPLHF. DNA of the CDR3: TGTGCCATACGGGACAACTATAATTCACCCCTCCACTTT.

This clonotype was seen a few times. A much larger clonotype is one base distant, so this may be a read error. The chain couples TRBV28 to TRBJ2-5; no reliable D call. This CDR3 region has 11 residues. Germline CDR1 MDHEN, CDR2 SYDVKM. V lost 9 bases, J lost 3 bases, and 8 bases lay in between. The CDR3, as DNA: TGTGCCAGTGGGTCCAAAGAGACCCAGTACTTC. It is translated as CASGSKETQYF.

The gene calls are TRBV15 and TRBJ2-7; possible D gene TRBD1, 5 bases. Germline CDR1 and CDR2: LNHNV and YYDKDF (reference sequence). V was cut by 3 bases and J by 1 base, with 10 bases left in between. CDR3 size: 14 residues. The CDR3 sequence is CATSSVDSSYEQYF. The CDR3 region has the DNA TGTGCCACCAGCAGCGTAGACAGTTCCTACGAGCAGTACTTC.

This clonotype was found many times. V and J are TRBV4-1 and TRBJ2-5; TRBD2 matches 10 bases. The CDR3 runs 15 residues. Losses at the gene ends were 4 bases for V and 4 bases for J; bases not matched to a gene: 6. Looked up from germline, CDR1 is MGHRA and CDR2 is YSYEKL. In DNA, the CDR3 is TGCGCCAGCAGCCCCCGGACTAGCGGAGTAGAGACCCAGTACTTC. Amino acid sequence: CASSPRTSGVETQYF.

The table lists this clonotype with a few counts. The chain joins TRBV20-1 to TRBJ2-7, with D hard to call. This CDR3 comprises 13 residues. The germline CDR1 and CDR2 sequences are DFQATT and SNEGSKA (reference sequence). Trimming removed 6 bases at V and 9 bases at J, with 21 bases between. The CDR3 nucleotides read TGCAGTGCCCGAACCAACCACCTCGGCCCGCAGTACTTC. The encoded protein is CSARTNHLGPQYF.